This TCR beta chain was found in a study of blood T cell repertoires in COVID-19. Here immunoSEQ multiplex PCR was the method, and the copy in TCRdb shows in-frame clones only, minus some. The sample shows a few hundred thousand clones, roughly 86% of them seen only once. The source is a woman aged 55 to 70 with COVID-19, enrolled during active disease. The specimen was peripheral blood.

CDR3 residues: CASSILGGDSELAGELFF. CDR3 DNA sequence: TGTGCCAGTAGTATATTAGGAGGGGACAGCGAACTGGCCGGGGAGCTGTTTTTT. The chain recombines TRBV19 with TRBJ2-2; D is possibly TRBD1 (7 bases). Germline V gene data show CDR1 as LNHDA and CDR2 as SQIVND (reference sequence). There are 18 residues in the CDR3. V lost 2 bases to trimming and J lost 6 bases, with 22 bases between them.